This TCR beta chain emerged from a study of cytomegalovirus exposure and HLA in healthy donors. This clone was seen only a few times. Its antigen is not known. CDR3 length: 14 amino acids. Germline V gene lookup returns CDR1 MNHEY and CDR2 SMNVEV (reference sequence). V shed 3 bases and J shed 0 bases, with 7 bases lying between them. Primers for the PCR totalled 60 Vbeta and 13 Jbeta. Here immunoSEQ multiplex PCR was the method, and the copy in TCRdb shows in-frame clones only, minus some. The sample includes some 170,000 clones, over 75% of them seen just once. Study results and limitations: Published work reported that the classifier diagnosed cytomegalovirus status with high specificity and sensitivity. The investigators catalogued some 160 TCR beta chains as cytomegalovirus-associated.

The sequence was obtained from a man aged 35-49 years in good health and CMV-seropositive. Source material: PBMCs. The rearrangement joins TRBV27 to TRBJ2-3; unclear D gene. The CDR3 region is CASSFATSTDTQYF. The CDR3 region has the DNA TGTGCCAGCAGTTTCGCCACAAGCACAGATACGCAGTATTTT.